This T cell receptor beta chain emerged from a study of blood T cell repertoires in COVID-19. CDR1 SGHTA and CDR2 FQGTGA come from the germline V gene. V was clipped by 10 bases and J by 8 bases; unmatched bases: 9. CDR3 size: 13 residues. TCRdb's table, derived via immunoSEQ multiplex PCR, lists solely in-frame clones and lacks some. The sample includes 200,000 to 300,000 clones, roughly 81% of them seen just once. This chain connects TRBV7-3 to TRBJ2-1, with 9 bases that match TRBD1. The specimen sequenced was peripheral blood. This clonotype was obtained from a woman aged 80 or over with COVID-19, enrolled during active disease. CDR3 protein: CATSQGARYEQFF. Written as DNA, the CDR3 is TGTGCCACCTCACAGGGGGCGCGATATGAGCAGTTCTTC.